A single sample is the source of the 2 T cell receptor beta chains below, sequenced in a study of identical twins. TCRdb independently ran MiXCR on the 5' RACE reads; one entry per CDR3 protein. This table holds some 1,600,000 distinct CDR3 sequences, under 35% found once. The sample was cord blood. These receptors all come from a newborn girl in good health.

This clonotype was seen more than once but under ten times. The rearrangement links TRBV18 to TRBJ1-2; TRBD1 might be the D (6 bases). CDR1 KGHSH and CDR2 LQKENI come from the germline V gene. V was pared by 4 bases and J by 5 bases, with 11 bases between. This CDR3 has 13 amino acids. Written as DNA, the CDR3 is TGTGCCAGCTCACAGCCAGGGGATTATGGCTACACCTTC. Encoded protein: CASSQPGDYGYTF.

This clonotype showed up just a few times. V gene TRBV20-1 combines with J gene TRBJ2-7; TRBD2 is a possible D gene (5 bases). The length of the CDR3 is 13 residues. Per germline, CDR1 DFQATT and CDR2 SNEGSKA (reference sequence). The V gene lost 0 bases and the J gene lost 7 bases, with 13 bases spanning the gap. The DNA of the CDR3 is TGCAGTGCTAGAGAGGGGATTAGGAGGGAGCAGTACTTC. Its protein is CSAREGIRREQYF.